Each of the 5 T cell receptor beta chains below was sequenced from the same sample in a study of post-analysis software for immune sequencing data. TCR beta libraries were prepared from cDNA with unique molecular identifiers. TCRdb used MiXCR to reprocess the PCR reads, holding one entry per CDR3 protein. This table holds about 160,000 distinct CDR3 sequences, 36% found once. Material: blood, obtained after autologous hematopoietic stem cell transplantation. The receptors originated from a girl under 18 with multiple sclerosis.

This clonotype was seen a handful of times. The V gene is TRBV4-2, the J gene TRBJ2-7; 9 bases fit TRBD1. The CDR3 consists of 18 residues. V lost 0 bases, J lost 7 bases, and 16 bases stayed unmatched. Germline V gene lookup returns CDR1 LGHNA and CDR2 YNFKEQ. Here the CDR3 reads CASSQDVPGQGGLGEQYF. The CDR3 DNA follows: TGTGCCAGCAGCCAAGATGTTCCGGGACAGGGTGGGCTCGGTGAGCAGTACTTC.

This clonotype has only a few counts. The rearrangement uses TRBV6-6 and TRBJ2-1, with no clear D. V was shortened by 10 bases and J by 3 bases, with 4 bases between the two germline ends. The CDR3 spans 10 residues. Germline CDR1 is MNHNY and CDR2 is SVGAGI (reference sequence). For the CDR3, the DNA is TGTGCCATGGGCTACAATGAGCAGTTCTTC. This gives the protein CAMGYNEQFF.

A note on this clonotype: This clone may be a read error of a much larger clone one base away. The chain joins TRBV7-3 to TRBJ2-3, with D unclear. V shed 2 bases and J shed 5 bases, with 11 bases lying between them. This CDR3 is built from 14 residues. CDR1 SGHTA and CDR2 FQGTGA come from the germline V gene. The CDR3 DNA is TGTGCCAGCAGCTTATCCGCAGAAAGAGATACGCAGTATTTT. Protein product: CASSLSAERDTQYF.

The gene calls are TRBV12-3 or TRBV12-4 and TRBJ1-5, with a weak D call TRBD1 (5 bases). Trimming pared 6 bases from V and 6 bases from J, leaving 15 bases between. The CDR3 is made up of 14 amino acids. CDR3 nucleotides: TGTGCCAGCAGGCTTGGCAGGGAAGGTCAGCCCCAGCATTTT. Its translation: CASRLGREGQPQHF.

The chain links TRBV7-2 to TRBJ2-6; no reliable D call. Trimming took 2 bases from V and 13 from J, leaving 12 bases between them. The CDR3 runs 13 residues. Germline V gene sequence: CDR1 SGHTA, CDR2 FQGNSA. The CDR3 nucleotides read TGTGCCAGCAGCTTACGGCGGAGAGCAGTCCTGACTTTC. Encoded protein: CASSLRRRAVLTF.